The 11 T cell receptor beta chains in this list originate from one sample, sequenced in a study of CD8 T cells in Susac syndrome. With random hexamers, 0.5 to 1 ug RNA was reverse transcribed. From the immunoSEQ multiplex PCR reads, TCRdb called clonotypes with MiXCR, one entry per CDR3 protein. The sample shows 70,000 to 85,000 distinct CDR3 sequences, about 96% of them seen only once. Sequencing input: CD8+ T cells from PBMCs. The source of these receptors is a human donor with Susac syndrome.

The V gene is TRBV7-6, the J gene TRBJ2-5, with 8 bases matching TRBD2. Germline V gives CDR1 SGHVS, CDR2 FNYEAQ. This CDR3 is 15 amino acids long. Trimming cost V 3 bases and J 5 bases; bases outside gene matches: 8. CDR3 loop: CASSFPQAGAETQYF. For the CDR3, the DNA is TGTGCCAGCAGCTTCCCTCAAGCGGGAGCCGAGACCCAGTACTTC. Full variable domain (rest looked up from reference TRBV7-6 and TRBJ2-5): GAGVSQSPRYKVTKRGQDVALRCDPISGHVSLYWYRQALGQGPEFLTYFNYEAQQDKSGLPNDRFSAERPEGSISTLTIQRTEQRDSAMYRCASSFPQAGAETQYFGPGTRLLVL.

This clonotype was seen just once. The CDR3 bases are TGTGCCAGTGGTGACAGCAATGAGCAGTTCTTC. This sequence encodes CASGDSNEQFF. V and J are TRBV19 and TRBJ2-1, with D possibly matching TRBD1 (5 bases). This CDR3 is 11 amino acids long. Germline assignment: CDR1 LNHDA and CDR2 SQIVND (reference sequence). V was clipped by 8 bases and J by 6 bases, with 8 bases between them.

The J gene is TRBJ1-2, the V gene TRBV29-1; 10 nucleotides line up with TRBD1. J gave up 6 bases and V 4 bases, and 8 bases lay outside the gene matches. Germline CDR1 is SQVTM and CDR2 is ANQGSEA. CDR3 length: 14 amino acids. CDR3 in amino acids: CSVGRDRGFDGYTF. The CDR3 DNA follows: TGCAGCGTTGGGCGGGACAGGGGCTTTGATGGCTACACCTTC.

The rearrangement joins TRBV6-2 or TRBV6-3 to TRBJ2-7; the D call may be TRBD1 or TRBD2 (5 bases each). V lost 5 bases and J lost 3, with 17 bases in between. Germline lookup yields CDR1 MNHEY and CDR2 SVGEGT. This CDR3 comprises 15 residues. The CDR3 nucleotides read TGTGCCAGCAGTGGACGAGGCCCGGGGCGCTACGAGCAGTACTTC. Translation: CASSGRGPGRYEQYF.

A few counts support this clonotype. The chain is built from TRBV6-5 and TRBJ2-1; 12 nucleotides align to TRBD2. Looked up from germline, CDR1 is MNHEY and CDR2 is SVGAGI. Trimming cost V 2 bases and J 7 bases; bases outside gene matches: 6. The CDR3 runs to 16 residues. CDR3 in DNA: TGTGCCAGCAGTTACCAGACTAGCGGGGGTGGAAATGAGCAGTTCTTC. It specifies CASSYQTSGGGNEQFF.

The chain couples TRBV27 to TRBJ2-3; 7 positions match TRBD1. This CDR3 contains 14 residues. Looked up from germline, CDR1 is MNHEY and CDR2 is SMNVEV (reference sequence). The junction had 8 bases not matched to a gene; V was cut back by 5 bases and J by 6 bases. In nucleotides, the CDR3 is TGTGCCAGCAGTGTACTAGGGGGCTTTGATACGCAGTATTTT. As protein: CASSVLGGFDTQYF.

The chain carries TRBV6-2 or TRBV6-3 and TRBJ2-1, with D maybe TRBD2 (6 bases). V was pared by 8 bases and J by 1 base, with 15 bases between. This CDR3 is 15 amino acids long. From germline, CDR1 is MNHEY and CDR2 SVGEGT. DNA for the CDR3: TGTGCCAGCGCAGGGAGGAGCAGTTCCTACAATGAGCAGTTCTTC. Translation: CASAGRSSSYNEQFF.

V usage is TRBV6-4 and J usage is TRBJ2-2; 8 positions match TRBD1. The CDR3 spans 13 residues. The trim removed 8 bases at V and 5 bases at J, leaving 4 bases unmatched. The germline gives CDR1 MRHNA, CDR2 SNTAGT. CDR3 DNA: TGTGCCAGCTCGGACAGGGAGACCGGGGAGCTGTTTTTT. Its translation is CASSDRETGELFF.

The rearrangement links TRBV4-1 to TRBJ1-1, with D maybe TRBD1 (5 bases). CDR3 length: 14 amino acids. The germline V and J ends were trimmed by 1 base and 7 bases, with 13 bases remaining between them. From germline, CDR1 is MGHRA and CDR2 YSYEKL. This CDR3 reads CASSQGPGPGEAFF. In DNA, the CDR3 is TGCGCCAGCAGCCAAGGACCGGGGCCGGGTGAAGCTTTCTTT.

The chain joins TRBV29-1 to TRBJ1-3; no clear D gene. This CDR3 contains 14 residues. The V gene lost 5 bases and the J gene lost 0 bases, with 11 bases spanning the gap. CDR1 SQVTM and CDR2 ANQGSEA come from the germline V gene. The CDR3: CSVSYLLSGNTIYF. Written as DNA, the CDR3 is TGCAGCGTTTCCTACCTACTCTCTGGAAACACCATATATTTT.

J is TRBJ2-5 and V is TRBV6-2 or TRBV6-3; no reliable D call. The CDR3 covers 12 residues. Germline V CDR1 and CDR2: MNHEY, SVGEGT. V shed 7 bases and J shed 10 bases, with 16 bases lying between them. CDR3 nucleotides: TGTGCCAGCACTCACTCGGCCCAAGACCAGTACTTC. Amino acid sequence: CASTHSAQDQYF.